Presented here are 24 T cell receptor beta chains from one specimen sequenced in a study of blood T cell repertoires in COVID-19. TCRdb's copy holds only in-frame clones and misses some; the assay was immunoSEQ multiplex PCR. This table holds tens of thousands of clones, about 86% found once. Sequencing input: peripheral blood. The source of these receptors is a woman aged 60-75 years with COVID-19, enrolled during active disease.

CDR3 DNA sequence: TGCGCCGGAACCCGAACCCCCAGAACCGGGACAGGGACCTACACCTTC. The encoded protein is CAGTRTPRTGTGTYTF. The V gene is TRBV4-1, the J gene TRBJ1-2; TRBD1 matches at 9 bases. The ends lost 11 bases at V and 10 bases at J; junction bases unmatched: 23. Looked up from germline, CDR1 is MGHRA and CDR2 is YSYEKL. The CDR3 loop spans 16 amino acids.

The chain employs TRBV4-1 and TRBJ1-2; D remains ambiguous. The CDR3 runs to 13 residues. The germline V gene has CDR1 MGHRA and CDR2 YSYEKL. Trimming took 4 bases from V and 5 from J, leaving 11 bases between them. DNA of the CDR3: TGCGCCAGCAGCCTGGAGACGGGTTATGGCTACACCTTC. It specifies CASSLETGYGYTF.

This chain connects TRBV27 to TRBJ2-1; 8 nucleotides line up with TRBD2. CDR3 length: 14 amino acids. Per germline, CDR1 MNHEY and CDR2 SMNVEV (reference sequence). The V gene end was trimmed by 5 bases and the J gene end by 8 bases; junction bases not matched to a gene: 8. The CDR3 region is CASSPISGIDEQFF. The CDR3 coding sequence is TGTGCCAGCAGTCCCATTAGCGGGATTGATGAGCAGTTCTTC.

The V and J genes are TRBV11-2 and TRBJ2-1, with 7 bases that match TRBD2. This CDR3 spans 14 amino acids. Germline CDR1 reads SGHAT; CDR2 reads FQNNGV. Trimming cost V 1 base and J 7 bases; bases outside gene matches: 4. CDR3 DNA: TGTGCCAGCAGCTTAGGACTAGCATTGAATGAGCAGTTCTTC. It translates to CASSLGLALNEQFF. Using reference TRBV11-2 and TRBJ2-1 for the parts outside the CDR3, the full variable domain is EAGVAQSPRYKIIEKRQSVAFWCNPISGHATLYWYQQILGQGPKLLIQFQNNGVVDDSQLPKDRFSAERLKGVDSTLKIQPAKLEDSAVYLCASSLGLALNEQFFGPGTRLTVL.

V usage is TRBV6-5 and J usage is TRBJ2-1; 8 bases agree with TRBD2. The ends lost 7 bases at V and 4 bases at J; junction bases unmatched: 9. Germline values: CDR1 MNHEY, CDR2 SVGAGI. There are 15 residues in the CDR3. The CDR3 bases are TGTGCCAGCAAAATTAGCGGGAATAAGTACAATGAGCAGTTCTTC. Translated: CASKISGNKYNEQFF.

This clone was found once. The chain is built from TRBV11-3 and TRBJ2-1, with 10 bases matching TRBD2. The germline CDR1 and CDR2 sequences are SGHNT and YENEEA. The CDR3 is 14 residues long. V lost 5 bases and J lost 2; bases outside the gene matches: 0. CDR3 amino acids: CASSGLAAYNEQFF. The CDR3, as DNA: TGTGCCAGCAGCGGACTAGCGGCCTACAATGAGCAGTTCTTC.

The V and J genes are TRBV12-5 and TRBJ1-1; D may be TRBD1 (5 bases). This CDR3 has 13 amino acids. Germline-derived CDR1 and CDR2 are LGHNT and FRNRAP. Trimming pared 3 bases from V and 7 bases from J, leaving 12 bases between. CDR3 in DNA: TGTGCTAGTGGTTTAGGGGCAGGGAATGAAGCTTTCTTT. Translating it yields CASGLGAGNEAFF.

V gene TRBV12-3 or TRBV12-4 combines with J gene TRBJ2-7, with D perhaps TRBD1 (6 bases). This CDR3 contains 13 residues. V gave up 5 bases and J gave up 3 bases, with 11 bases separating them. CDR3 coding DNA: TGTGCCAGCAGTGACGGACAGATCTACGAGCAGTACTTC. Its translation: CASSDGQIYEQYF.

The gene calls are TRBV6-6 and TRBJ1-2; maybe TRBD1 (5 bases). Looked up from germline, CDR1 is MNHNY and CDR2 is SVGAGI (reference sequence). This CDR3 has 14 amino acids. The V and J ends lost 2 bases and 8 bases respectively, with 15 bases between them. The CDR3 protein is CASSYDQGVWGYTF. The CDR3 DNA reads TGTGCCAGCAGTTACGACCAGGGTGTTTGGGGCTACACCTTC.

This clone has a single count. The genes are TRBV2 and TRBJ2-1; 9 bases line up with TRBD1. The CDR3 totals 15 residues. CDR1 and CDR2 (germline): SNHLY, FYNNEI. V was clipped by 6 bases and J by 4 bases; unmatched bases: 7. The CDR3 loop reads CASRSGQGLYNEQFF. The CDR3, as DNA: TGTGCCAGCAGATCCGGACAGGGGCTGTACAATGAGCAGTTCTTC.

The J gene is TRBJ2-7, the V gene TRBV29-1, with 13 bases fitting TRBD2. This CDR3 has 14 residues. Germline V gene lookup returns CDR1 SQVTM and CDR2 ANQGSEA. V shed 6 bases, J shed 3 bases, and the junction held 5 bases outside the gene matches. The CDR3 bases are TGCAGCGTCCTCACTAGCGGGAGGGACTACGAGCAGTACTTC. Translating gives CSVLTSGRDYEQYF.

V usage is TRBV3-1 (or the pseudogene TRBV3-2) and J usage is TRBJ2-1, with a weak D call TRBD2 (6 bases). CDR1 LGHDT and CDR2 YNNKEL come from the germline V gene (reference sequence). Trimming shortened V by 1 base and J by 13 bases, and 11 bases separated the two germline ends. The CDR3 contains 12 residues. CDR3 loop: CASSQGGVSQFF. The CDR3 DNA sequence: TGTGCCAGCAGCCAAGGGGGGGTAAGTCAGTTCTTC.

The chain couples TRBV19 to TRBJ2-1, with TRBD2 identical over 10 bases. V trimming: 1 base; J trimming: 13 bases; junction bases outside the gene matches: 4. The length of the CDR3 is 13 residues. Germline lookup yields CDR1 LNHDA and CDR2 SQIVND (reference sequence). The CDR3 nucleotides are TGTGCCAGTAGTATAGGGACTAGCGGTCCCCAGTTCTTC. It yields the protein CASSIGTSGPQFF.

On this clone: The junction and the germline gene differ at one end; a read error may be behind it. This sequence joins TRBV7-9 and TRBJ2-3, with TRBD2 identical over 11 bases. This CDR3 has 15 amino acids. Germline loops: CDR1 SEHNR, CDR2 FQNEAQ (reference sequence). The CDR3 loop is CASSVAGGPTDTQYF. CDR3 nucleotides: TGTGCCAGCAGCGTAGCGGGAGGGCCCACAGATACGCAGTATTTT.

J is TRBJ2-7 and V is TRBV5-4, with D maybe TRBD2 (7 bases). The CDR3 contains 16 residues. With 4 bases removed from V and 5 bases from J, the gap between germline ends came to 22 bases. Germline loops: CDR1 SGHNT, CDR2 YYREEE (reference sequence). CDR3 region: CASSPLGGGRDNEQYF. For the CDR3, the DNA is TGTGCCAGCAGCCCGCTCGGGGGCGGGAGAGACAACGAGCAGTACTTC.

This chain links TRBV23-1 with TRBJ2-4; D gene unclear. TRBV23-1 is treated as an ORF (open reading frame) with a function not yet certain. This CDR3 comprises 16 residues. Trimming removed 4 bases at V and 0 bases at J, with 13 bases between. The CDR3 DNA follows: TGCGCCAGCAGTCTAAACCACCCACTAGCCAAAAACATTCAGTACTTC. This encodes CASSLNHPLAKNIQYF.

J is TRBJ1-5 and V is TRBV6-5; D remains unclear. This CDR3 has 12 amino acids. Trimming left V 0 bases short and J 6 bases short, with 3 bases between. Germline CDR1 and CDR2: MNHEY and SVGAGI. In DNA, the CDR3 is TGTGCCAGCAGTTACTCTCGTCAGCCCCAGCATTTT. Translated, it gives CASSYSRQPQHF.

As for this clone: One junction end disagrees with the germline gene, perhaps due to a read error. The chain is built from TRBV27 and TRBJ1-1; TRBD1 agrees at 7 bases. This CDR3 contains 15 residues. Germline loops: CDR1 MNHEY, CDR2 SMNVEV (reference sequence). The CDR3 here is CASSFGTDRTLIWVF. Here the CDR3 DNA reads TGTGCCAGCAGTTTCGGGACAGATAGAACACTGATTTGGGTCTTT.

This sequence joins TRBV5-1 and TRBJ2-7; tentative D call: TRBD1 (5 bases). Germline assignment: CDR1 SGHRS and CDR2 YFSETQ. The V gene lost 2 bases and the J gene lost 2 bases, with 8 bases spanning the gap. The CDR3 extends over 13 amino acids. CDR3 DNA: TGCGCCAGCAGCTTAGAAGGGGCCTACGAGCAGTACTTC. Translating gives CASSLEGAYEQYF.

The chain recombines TRBV19 with TRBJ1-4; TRBD1 agrees at 8 bases. The CDR3 is made up of 15 amino acids. Trimming cost V 4 bases and J 8 bases; bases outside gene matches: 9. CDR1 and CDR2 (germline): LNHDA, SQIVND (reference sequence). The CDR3 here is CASSTGQGLGEKLFF. CDR3 DNA sequence: TGTGCCAGTAGTACCGGACAGGGATTGGGAGAAAAACTGTTTTTT.

V is TRBV6-5 and J is TRBJ2-5, with 8 bases lining up with TRBD1. V gave up 0 bases and J gave up 7 bases; unmatched junction bases: 4. CDR1 and CDR2 (germline): MNHEY, SVGAGI. The CDR3 is 14 residues long. Written as DNA, the CDR3 is TGTGCCAGCAGTTACTCCAGGGGGCCCGGGACCCAGTACTTC. This translates into CASSYSRGPGTQYF.

The CDR3 loop reads CASSPPRQNTEAFF. The CDR3 coding sequence is TGTGCCAGCAGTCCCCCAAGACAGAACACTGAAGCTTTCTTT. The chain joins TRBV2 to TRBJ1-1, with D unresolved. CDR3 length equals 14 residues. Germline values: CDR1 SNHLY, CDR2 FYNNEI. The V and J ends lost 5 bases and 1 base respectively, with 11 bases between them.

This chain uses TRBV25-1 with TRBJ2-1, with D unresolved. Germline-derived CDR1 and CDR2 are MGHDK and SYGVNS. Trimming left V 4 bases short and J 8 bases short, with 15 bases between. The CDR3 contains 14 residues. CDR3 sequence (DNA): TGTGCCAGCAGTGCGGTAGCTGTTTACGATGAGCAGTTCTTC. Its protein is CASSAVAVYDEQFF.

The chain joins TRBV29-1 to TRBJ2-2, with TRBD2 as a possible D gene (6 bases). The CDR3 has 15 residues. Per the germline V gene, CDR1 is SQVTM and CDR2 is ANQGSEA. The V gene lost 8 bases and the J gene lost 1 base, with 17 bases spanning the gap. The CDR3 bases are TGCAGCTTTCCCAGAGCGGGTCAGAACACCGGGGAGCTGTTTTTT. Amino acids: CSFPRAGQNTGELFF.